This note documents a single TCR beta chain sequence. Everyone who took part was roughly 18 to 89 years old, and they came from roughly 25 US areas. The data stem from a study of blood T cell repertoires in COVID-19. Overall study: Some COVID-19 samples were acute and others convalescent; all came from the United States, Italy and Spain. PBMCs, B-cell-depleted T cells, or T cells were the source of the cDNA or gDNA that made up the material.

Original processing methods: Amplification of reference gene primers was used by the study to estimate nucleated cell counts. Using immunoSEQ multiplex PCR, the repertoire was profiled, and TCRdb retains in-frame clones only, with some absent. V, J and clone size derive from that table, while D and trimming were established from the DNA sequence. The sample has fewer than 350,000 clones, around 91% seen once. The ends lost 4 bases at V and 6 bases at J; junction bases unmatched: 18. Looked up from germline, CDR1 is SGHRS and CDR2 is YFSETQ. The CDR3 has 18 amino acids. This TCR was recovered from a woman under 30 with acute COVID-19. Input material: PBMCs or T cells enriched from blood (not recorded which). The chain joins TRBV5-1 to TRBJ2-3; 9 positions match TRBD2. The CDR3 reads CASSVGGASGENWDTQYF. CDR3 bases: TGCGCCAGCAGCGTGGGGGGCGCTAGCGGGGAAAATTGGGATACGCAGTATTTT.